The entry that follows covers one T cell receptor (beta chain) sequence. Its antigen remains unidentified. This entry comes from a study of cytomegalovirus exposure and HLA in healthy donors. Study information: Among roughly 190 million T cells, an earlier analysis found roughly 100 million unique TCR beta sequences. Study findings and constraints: TCR beta chains numbering about 160 were designated cytomegalovirus-associated. Available immune exposure information was restricted to CMV serostatus only.

It was with 60 Vbeta and 13 Jbeta primers that the PCR ran. The repertoire was sequenced with immunoSEQ multiplex PCR; TCRdb's copy has only in-frame clones and lacks some. Altogether approximately 100,000 clones are present, approximately 70% being singletons, with the ten largest covering under 6.5%. The CDR3 extends over 11 amino acids. Trimming left V 8 bases short and J 5 bases short, with 10 bases between. Germline values: CDR1 SGHTA, CDR2 FQGNSA. The chain carries TRBV7-2 and TRBJ2-7, with D possibly being TRBD1 (6 bases). The sequencing input was PBMCs. This receptor was taken from a woman in her seventies in good health and CMV-seropositive. CDR3 sequence: CASQGYNEQYF. CDR3 nucleotides: TGTGCCAGCCAGGGGTATAACGAGCAGTACTTC.